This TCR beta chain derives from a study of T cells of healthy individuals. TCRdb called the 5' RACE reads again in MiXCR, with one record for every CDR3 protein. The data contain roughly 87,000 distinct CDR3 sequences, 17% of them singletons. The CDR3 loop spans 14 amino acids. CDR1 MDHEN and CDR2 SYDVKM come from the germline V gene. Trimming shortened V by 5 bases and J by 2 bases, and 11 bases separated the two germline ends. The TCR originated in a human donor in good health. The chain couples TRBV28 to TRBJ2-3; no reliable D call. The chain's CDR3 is CASSPTPPTDTQYF. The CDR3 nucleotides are TGTGCCAGCAGTCCCACCCCCCCCACAGATACGCAGTATTTT.